This TCR beta chain is drawn from a study of blood T cell repertoires in COVID-19 (TCRdb year 2020). At the level of the whole study: Samples covering the acute and convalescent phases of COVID-19 were provided by collaborators in the United States, Italy and Spain. The material from the prospective study consisted of cDNA or gDNA derived from T cells, B-cell-depleted T cells, or PBMCs. The dataset comprised deeply sampled blood TCRbeta repertoires from subjects exposed to, actively infected with, or recovered from COVID-19. A freely available public database, intended as a resource for researchers studying the immune response to SARS-CoV-2, is where the repertoires were released. The samples were drawn from two sources: the first 160 participants of the ongoing ImmuneRACE study, and 1,000 to 1,500 subjects contributed by 6 global collaborators. Nearly every sample came with metadata listing a de-identified subject ID, COVID-19 status, age in years and sex. Where available, HLA class I and class II types were taken from metadata supplied by the sample provider and were not determined by assay-based typing. The paper as a whole reports these results and caveats: The quantity of clinical and demographic metadata differed by source and by participant and was supplied without curation.

TCRbeta CDR3 regions were amplified from genomic DNA by means of the immunoSEQ Assay, a bias-controlled multiplex PCR. In the source study's methods: Nucleated cell counts per sample were estimated from amplification of reference gene primers within the assay. To quantify the absolute abundance of each unique TCRbeta CDR3 rearrangement, sequence reads were collapsed and filtered. For each sample, productive Simpson clonality was calculated as the square root of Simpson's diversity index over productive rearrangements. In its TCRdb copy, this immuneACCESS table keeps in-frame sequences only and misses some clones. Where compared with another copy, unresolved V genes explain less than half of these, and the others have no known cause. D and trimming were read from the DNA, whereas the V and J calls and clone size are those reported in that table. In all, the sample holds around 180,000 clones, and about 83% of those were seen once. The biggest ten clones account for around 8.6% of the sample.

Participants in the prospective study were aged about 18 to 95 years, lived in over 20 United States geographic areas, and enrolled through a virtual design. In the prospective study, participants were assigned to cohorts based on the clinical history participants reported in a screening survey and a study questionnaire. For ImmuneRACE Cohort 3, a participant was defined as recovered based on two consecutive negative NP/OP PCR tests, clearance by a healthcare professional, or resolution of symptoms. In the prospective study, mobile phlebotomists collected whole blood, serum and a nasopharyngeal or oropharyngeal swab from each participant. Additional blood draws and questionnaires over an approximately 2-month period could optionally be provided by prospective study participants. Blood samples from the prospective study were shipped frozen or at room temperature prior to DNA extraction. About this clone itself: Its specific antigen is unknown. No base qualities exist here, and no much larger clone lies one base off it.

Material for sequencing was PBMCs or T cells enriched from blood (not recorded which). The sequence was obtained from a woman in her twenties or thirties who had recovered from COVID-19.

The CDR3 protein: CASSVGVESAYNEQFF. The nucleotide sequence is TGTGCCAGCAGCGTAGGGGTCGAGAGCGCTTACAATGAGCAGTTCTTC. The chain links TRBV9 with TRBJ2-1, with the D gene not confidently named. Via the germline V gene, CDR1 is SGDLS and CDR2 YYNGEE. CDR3 length: 16 amino acids, cysteine to phenylalanine. The sequence is cut down to CDR3 DNA, 48 bases in frame from base 1. Trimming at the junction amounts to 0 bases on V and 4 bases on J, and the germline ends lie 14 bases apart.